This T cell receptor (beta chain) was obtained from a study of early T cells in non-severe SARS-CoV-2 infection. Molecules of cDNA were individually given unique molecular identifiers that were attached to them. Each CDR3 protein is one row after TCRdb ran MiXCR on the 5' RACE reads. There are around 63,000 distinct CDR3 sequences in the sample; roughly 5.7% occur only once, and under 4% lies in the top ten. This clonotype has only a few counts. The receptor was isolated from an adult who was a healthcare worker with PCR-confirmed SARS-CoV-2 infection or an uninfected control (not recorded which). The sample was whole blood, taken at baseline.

The DNA for the CDR3 is TGTGCCAGCAGCGACATCCCCACTGAAGCTTTCTTT. Residues: CASSDIPTEAFF. V is TRBV11-2 and J is TRBJ1-1; D remains ambiguous. V lost 5 bases to trimming and J lost 4 bases, with 8 bases between them. The CDR3 extends over 12 amino acids. The germline gives CDR1 SGHAT, CDR2 FQNNGV. Full variable domain (outside the CDR3, taken from reference TRBV11-2 and TRBJ1-1): EAGVAQSPRYKIIEKRQSVAFWCNPISGHATLYWYQQILGQGPKLLIQFQNNGVVDDSQLPKDRFSAERLKGVDSTLKIQPAKLEDSAVYLCASSDIPTEAFFGQGTRLTVV.